These T cell receptor beta chains were read from a single sample in a study of OX40 agonist ivuxolimab in advanced cancers. Sequencing was performed with immunoSEQ multiplex PCR; in TCRdb, only in-frame clones are kept and a portion is missing. The repertoire includes approximately 59,000 clones, 84% of them detected once, and roughly 2% sits in the top ten. The sequenced sample was CD4+ or CD8+ T cells sorted from blood, obtained in a trial of the OX40 agonist ivuxolimab. All receptors derive from an adult with an advanced solid tumor such as melanoma, head and neck, liver or kidney cancer. CDR3s include the opening cysteine and the closing phenylalanine or tryptophan. The order of the fields is D gene, clone size, V gene, J gene, CDR3 length, CDR3 protein, CDR3 DNA. A D gene is named only where the DNA matches it firmly. Not every row has a clone size; where given, it reads once, few, many or a size class.

D: NA; size: NA; V: TRBV29-1; J: TRBJ1-4; length: 12; CDR3: CSALSRGEKLFF; DNA: TGCAGCGCCTTATCTCGGGGGGAAAAACTGTTTTTT
D: TRBD1; size: NA; V: TRBV6-5; J: TRBJ1-5; length: 15; CDR3: CASRRQGASNQPQHF; DNA: TGTGCCAGCAGACGCCAGGGGGCTAGTAATCAGCCCCAGCATTTT
D: NA; size: NA; V: TRBV4-1; J: TRBJ1-2; length: 16; CDR3: CASSQDLRSTHYGYTF; DNA: TGCGCCAGCAGCCAAGATTTGCGGAGTACCCACTATGGCTACACCTTC
D: NA; size: medium-sized; V: TRBV11-2; J: TRBJ1-5; length: 13; CDR3: CASSLSEYQPQHF; DNA: TGTGCCAGCAGCTTAAGTGAATATCAGCCCCAGCATTTT
D: TRBD2; size: once; V: TRBV18; J: TRBJ2-3; length: 16; CDR3: CASSPFSGSSLDTQYF; DNA: TGTGCCAGCTCACCATTTAGCGGGAGCTCATTAGATACGCAGTATTTT
D: NA; size: NA; V: TRBV5-1; J: TRBJ1-2; length: 15; CDR3: CASSLDGGGNYGYTF; DNA: TGCGCCAGCAGCTTGGATGGGGGCGGCAACTATGGCTACACCTTC
D: NA; size: NA; V: TRBV2; J: TRBJ1-5; length: 17; CDR3: CASSEPRGGQGNQPQHF; DNA: TGTGCCAGCAGTGAACCCCGAGGGGGGCAGGGTAATCAGCCCCAGCATTTT
D: NA; size: NA; V: TRBV29-1; J: TRBJ1-2; length: 11; CDR3: CSVDYGGGYTF; DNA: TGCAGCGTTGATTACGGGGGAGGCTACACCTTC
D: NA; size: NA; V: TRBV14; J: TRBJ1-1; length: 14; CDR3: CASSQHLDSSEAFF; DNA: TGTGCCAGCAGCCAACACCTAGACAGTTCTGAAGCTTTCTTT
D: NA; size: NA; V: TRBV5-1; J: TRBJ2-7; length: 15; CDR3: CASSFGGGPGDEQYF; DNA: TGCGCCAGCAGCTTTGGGGGCGGTCCAGGGGACGAGCAGTACTTC
D: NA; size: NA; V: TRBV27; J: TRBJ1-1; length: 17; CDR3: CASSRDGQGSPNTEAFF; DNA: TGTGCCAGCAGTCGGGACGGTCAGGGAAGCCCGAACACTGAAGCTTTCTTT
D: TRBD1; size: once; V: TRBV28; J: TRBJ1-2; length: 13; CDR3: CASTDGQGVGYTF; DNA: TGTGCCAGCACCGACGGACAGGGTGTAGGCTACACCTTC
D: TRBD2; size: once; V: TRBV6-5; J: TRBJ2-4; length: 14; CDR3: CATTSNLAKNIQYF; DNA: TGTGCCACGACTAGCAATTTAGCCAAAAACATTCAGTACTTC
D: NA; size: NA; V: TRBV30; J: TRBJ2-3; length: 11; CDR3: CAWSKADTQYF; DNA: TGTGCCTGGAGCAAAGCGGATACGCAGTATTTT
D: NA; size: NA; V: TRBV7-9; J: TRBJ2-1; length: 13; CDR3: CASSSDGHNEQFF; DNA: TGTGCCAGCAGCTCCGACGGACACAATGAGCAGTTCTTC
D: TRBD1; size: NA; V: TRBV10-3; J: TRBJ1-2; length: 16; CDR3: CAITTDRGGANYGYTF; DNA: TGTGCCATCACCACGGACAGGGGAGGAGCTAACTATGGCTACACCTTC
D: TRBD1; size: NA; V: TRBV7-2; J: TRBJ1-1; length: 16; CDR3: CASSLGQYRGIAEAFF; DNA: TGTGCCAGCAGCTTAGGACAATACAGGGGTATAGCTGAAGCTTTCTTT